These 9 T cell receptor beta chains share one sample of origin, sequenced in a study of CD8+ T cells in alopecia areata. In each case, RNA was isolated and then reverse transcribed into cDNA as the sequencing template. The data were produced by immunoSEQ multiplex PCR, yet TCRdb's version contains in-frame clones alone and is incomplete. This table has 200,000 to 250,000 clones, more than 45% appearing once. Sample treatment: oral pan-JAK inhibitor, 5-10 mg twice daily. The sequencing used CD4+ T cells sorted from blood, collected at week 4, from a patient treated with tofacitinib. The receptors shown here come from a human donor with alopecia areata.

About this clone: This specimen includes other DNA sequences encoding the same CDR3. The chain combines TRBV20-1 with TRBJ2-3; the D is unclear. This CDR3 is built from 10 residues. Germline CDR1 DFQATT, CDR2 SNEGSKA (reference sequence). The V and J ends lost 4 bases and 2 bases respectively, with 1 base between them. The CDR3: CSATTDTQYF. The CDR3 DNA sequence: TGCAGTGCTACCACAGATACGCAGTATTTT.

The chain links TRBV29-1 to TRBJ2-7; perhaps TRBD1 as D (6 bases). CDR3 size: 15 residues. The germline V gene encodes CDR1 SQVTM and CDR2 ANQGSEA. V was clipped by 4 bases and J by 0 bases, with 16 bases between them. The CDR3 DNA reads as TGCAGCGTTGTTTATACCAGGGGCGTCTCCTACGAGCAGTACTTC. This sequence encodes CSVVYTRGVSYEQYF.

The rearrangement joins TRBV6-6 to TRBJ1-6; tentative D call: TRBD1 (6 bases). V lost 7 bases and J 10 bases, leaving 17 bases between the germline ends. Germline values: CDR1 MNHNY, CDR2 SVGAGI (reference sequence). The length of the CDR3 is 14 residues. In DNA form, the CDR3 reads TGTGCCAGCACTGTTCGGCAGGGGAAGTCACCCCTCCACTTT. This sequence encodes CASTVRQGKSPLHF.

The V gene is TRBV4-3, the J gene TRBJ1-4; D is ambiguous. Per the germline V gene, CDR1 is LGHNA and CDR2 is YSLEER. CDR3 length: 13 residues. V shed 8 bases and J shed 7 bases, with 14 bases lying between them. The CDR3 nucleotides read TGCGCCAGCGGACTTGGGCGGAGTGAAAAACTGTTTTTT. This translates into CASGLGRSEKLFF.

The V gene is TRBV14, the J gene TRBJ1-1; D ambiguous. CDR1 and CDR2 (germline): SGHDN, FVKESK. This CDR3 spans 12 amino acids. V was trimmed by 4 bases and J by 6 bases, leaving 9 bases between them. CDR3 residues: CASSRGGPEAFF. CDR3 nucleotide sequence: TGTGCCAGCAGCCGGGGTGGCCCTGAAGCTTTCTTT.

This chain uses TRBV7-7 with TRBJ2-5; D is perhaps TRBD1 or TRBD2 (6 bases each). V lost 5 bases, J lost 1 base, and 14 bases lay in between. The CDR3 covers 15 residues. The germline CDR1 and CDR2 sequences are SSHAT and FNYEAQ (reference sequence). This chain's CDR3 is CASSPSGASQETQYF. The CDR3 bases are TGTGCCAGCAGCCCCTCGGGGGCCAGCCAAGAGACCCAGTACTTC.

The V call is TRBV15, the J call TRBJ1-3; D not certain. CDR1 is LNHNV and CDR2 is YYDKDF in the germline V gene (reference sequence). V gave up 8 bases and J gave up 0 bases, with 8 bases separating them. CDR3 length: 13 residues. The CDR3 loop reads CATGRDSGNTIYF. Here the CDR3 DNA reads TGTGCCACCGGCCGGGACTCTGGAAACACCATATATTTT.

The chain is built from TRBV5-1 and TRBJ1-6; 10 bases agree with TRBD1. Germline trimming cut 1 base from V and 7 bases from J; bases unmatched to any gene: 5. CDR3 size: 16 residues. From germline, CDR1 is SGHRS and CDR2 YFSETQ. DNA of the CDR3: TGCGCCAGCAGCTTGTCGAGGACAGGGGGGAATTCACCCCTCCACTTT. Translation gives CASSLSRTGGNSPLHF.

This clone was observed many times. The genes are TRBV29-1 and TRBJ2-1; 7 nucleotides match TRBD2. This CDR3 has 12 amino acids. From germline, CDR1 is SQVTM and CDR2 ANQGSEA. The CDR3 DNA sequence: TGCGCGGGAGCGAGCTCCTACAATGAGCAGTTCTTC. This sequence encodes CAGASSYNEQFF.